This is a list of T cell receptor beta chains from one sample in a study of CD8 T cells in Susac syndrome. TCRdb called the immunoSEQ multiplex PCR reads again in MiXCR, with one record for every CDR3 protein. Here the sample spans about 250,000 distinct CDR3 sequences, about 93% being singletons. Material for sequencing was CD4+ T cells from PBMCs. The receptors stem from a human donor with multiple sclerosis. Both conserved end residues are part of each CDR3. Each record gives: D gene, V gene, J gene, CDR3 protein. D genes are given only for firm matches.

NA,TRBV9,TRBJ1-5,CASSLLGGRNQPQHF
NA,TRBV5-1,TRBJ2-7,CASSLAGDQYF
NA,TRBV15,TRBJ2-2,CATSTPYTGELFF
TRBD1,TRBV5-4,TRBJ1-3,CASSRGTGRSGNTIYF
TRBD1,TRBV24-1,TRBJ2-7,CATSDPGQGTYEQYF
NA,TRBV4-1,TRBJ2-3,CASSLRTEALSDTQYF
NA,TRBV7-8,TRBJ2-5,CASSLTRRRETQYF
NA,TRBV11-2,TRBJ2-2,CANAGGPNTGELFF
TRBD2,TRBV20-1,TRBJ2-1,CSAISSGSRYNEQFF
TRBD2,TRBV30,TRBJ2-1,CAWSKTGTISDEQFF
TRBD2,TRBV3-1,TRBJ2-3,CATGGLAGAKNTDTQYF
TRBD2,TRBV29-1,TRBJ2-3,CSVGGRVLDTQYF
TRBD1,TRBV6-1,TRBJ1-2,CASSLQGAGYTF
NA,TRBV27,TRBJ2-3,CASSSAGDTQYF
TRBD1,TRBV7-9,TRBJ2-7,CASSLQDRYHKSYEQYF
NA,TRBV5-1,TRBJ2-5,CASEGGRAETQYF
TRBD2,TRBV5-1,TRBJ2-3,CASSFEGLASPDTQYF
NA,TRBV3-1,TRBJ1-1,CASSRAVGVNTEAFF
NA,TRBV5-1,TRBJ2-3,CASSGSMADTQYF
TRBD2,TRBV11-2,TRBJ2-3,CASSYSIAGGSTDTQYF
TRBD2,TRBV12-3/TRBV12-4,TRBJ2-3,CASSFPRDYPDTQYF
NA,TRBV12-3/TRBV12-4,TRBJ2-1,CASSLAGVGNEQFF
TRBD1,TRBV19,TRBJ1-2,CASSMVQGAQGYGYTF
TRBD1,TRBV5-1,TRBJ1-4,CASSEGQGRGEKLFF